A single sample gave rise to the 32 T cell receptor beta chains below, sequenced in a study of radiation and T cells in renal cell carcinoma. The time point is: blood 2 weeks post-SBRT. Specified treatment: 15 Gy SBRT to primary tumor, nephrectomy 4 weeks later. Clones were sequenced by immunoSEQ multiplex PCR, and TCRdb holds only the in-frame ones, with some missing. The table records just over 150,000 clones, approximately 90% of them present only once. The source material was blood, sampled from a patient whose treatment included radiotherapy and nephrectomy. The receptors shown here come from a woman between 45 and 65 years old with renal cell carcinoma.

The chain links TRBV29-1 to TRBJ1-4; possibly TRBD1 for D (5 bases). V gave up 4 bases and J gave up 8 bases, with 14 bases separating them. Germline CDR1 and CDR2: SQVTM and ANQGSEA. This CDR3 is 13 amino acids long. The CDR3 region is CSVVGVDGEKLFF. CDR3 nucleotide sequence: TGCAGCGTTGTGGGGGTGGACGGCGAAAAACTGTTTTTT.

The V and J genes are TRBV30 and TRBJ1-5; possibly TRBD1 for D (6 bases). This CDR3 region has 14 residues. Germline V gives CDR1 GTSNPN, CDR2 SVGIG (reference sequence). Trimming took 2 bases from V and 7 from J, leaving 15 bases between them. The CDR3 DNA reads TGTGCCTGGAGTCTGGGGGGGGGCGGCCAGCCCCAGCATTTT. Its translation: CAWSLGGGGQPQHF.

V usage is TRBV2 and J usage is TRBJ1-5; possible D gene TRBD1, 5 bases. Trimming stripped 3 bases from V and 7 bases from J, with 7 bases between. The CDR3 runs to 12 residues. CDR1 is SNHLY and CDR2 is FYNNEI in the germline V gene. The CDR3 DNA is TGTGCCAGCAGTGATAGGGGCCAGCCCCAGCATTTT. Its protein is CASSDRGQPQHF.

This clone appeared once. The chain has TRBV7-2 and TRBJ1-5; D is unclear. Germline V gene data show CDR1 as SGHTA and CDR2 as FQGNSA. V was clipped by 1 base and J by 2 bases, with 12 bases between them. The length of the CDR3 is 16 residues. This CDR3 reads CASSLVKGLRNQPQHF. DNA of the CDR3: TGTGCCAGCAGCTTAGTGAAGGGTTTGCGCAATCAGCCCCAGCATTTT.

The CDR3: CASSSDYLPQHF. The CDR3 DNA follows: TGTGCCAGCAGCTCGGACTATTTGCCCCAGCATTTT. The V gene is TRBV7-9, the J gene TRBJ1-5, with no clear D. CDR1 and CDR2 from the germline V gene are SEHNR and FQNEAQ (reference sequence). Trimming left V 4 bases short and J 9 bases short, with 10 bases between. CDR3 size: 12 residues.

In this sample, this clone turned up once. The V and J genes are TRBV7-2 and TRBJ2-1; the match to TRBD2 covers 10 bases. The CDR3 is 15 amino acids. Per germline, CDR1 SGHTA and CDR2 FQGNSA. Trimming took 3 bases from V and 4 from J; bases not matched to a gene: 3. DNA for the CDR3: TGTGCCAGCAGCTTGGAGCGGGGGGGTTACAATGAGCAGTTCTTC. It yields the protein CASSLERGGYNEQFF.

The CDR3 loop reads CASSYAAAARDTEAFF. The DNA of the CDR3 is TGTGCCAGCAGTTACGCGGCCGCGGCGAGGGATACTGAAGCTTTCTTT. The chain is built from TRBV6-5 and TRBJ1-1; D unclear. With 2 bases removed from V and 5 bases from J, the gap between germline ends came to 18 bases. There are 16 residues in the CDR3. CDR1 and CDR2 (germline): MNHEY, SVGAGI.

CDR3: CASRHSGGGSEKLFF. The CDR3 region has the DNA TGTGCCAGCAGGCACTCGGGCGGGGGAAGTGAAAAACTGTTTTTT. The V call is TRBV7-9, the J call TRBJ1-4, with a possible D match to TRBD1 (5 bases). The CDR3 has 15 amino acids. V dropped 6 bases and J dropped 7 bases, with 18 bases sitting between them. Per the germline V gene, CDR1 is SEHNR and CDR2 is FQNEAQ (reference sequence).

This chain links TRBV10-2 with TRBJ1-3; D is unresolved. This CDR3 is built from 13 residues. CDR1 and CDR2 (germline): WSHSY, SAAADI. V gave up 2 bases and J gave up 3 bases, with 5 bases separating them. CDR3 sequence (DNA): TGCGCCAGCAGTGAGCAAAATGGAAACACCATATATTTT. As protein: CASSEQNGNTIYF.

The rearrangement links TRBV7-8 to TRBJ1-4; TRBD1 might be the D (6 bases). Between the trimmed V and J ends, which lost 1 base and 3 bases, there was a span of 9 bases. CDR1 and CDR2 (germline): SGHVS, FQNEAQ. The CDR3 is 15 residues long. The CDR3 spells CASSLGGGPNEKLFF. The CDR3 nucleotides are TGTGCCAGCAGCTTAGGCGGGGGGCCTAATGAAAAACTGTTTTTT.

The table lists this clone with a count of one. This chain joins TRBV6-6 and TRBJ1-5; tentative D call: TRBD1 (6 bases). The CDR3 consists of 13 residues. The V and J ends lost 7 bases and 11 bases respectively, with 18 bases between them. Germline V gene data show CDR1 as MNHNY and CDR2 as SVGAGI (reference sequence). CDR3 sequence: CASTTRGGGTQHF. The CDR3 region has the DNA TGTGCCAGCACCACACGGGGAGGGGGGACCCAGCATTTT.

The J gene is TRBJ1-1, the V gene TRBV6-4; possible D gene TRBD1, 5 bases. The CDR3 totals 14 residues. Germline CDR1 and CDR2: MRHNA and SNTAGT. Trimming took 0 bases from V and 1 from J, leaving 6 bases between them. For the CDR3, the DNA is TGTGCCAGCAGTGACTCTACAGGGAACACTGAAGCTTTCTTT. It translates to CASSDSTGNTEAFF.

The count of this clone is one. The V call is TRBV2, the J call TRBJ2-1; TRBD2 matches at 12 bases. Germline-derived CDR1 and CDR2 are SNHLY and FYNNEI. The V and J ends lost 6 bases and 8 bases, in that order; junction bases with no gene match: 8. The CDR3 is 15 amino acids. The DNA of the CDR3 is TGTGCCAGCAGCCTCCGGACTAGCGGGGTCCATGAGCAGTTCTTC. This codes for CASSLRTSGVHEQFF.

This clone is medium-sized. V and J are TRBV7-6 and TRBJ2-1, with D perhaps matching TRBD1 (6 bases). This CDR3 is 15 amino acids long. With 1 base removed from V and 2 bases from J, the gap between germline ends came to 9 bases. Germline CDR1 reads SGHVS; CDR2 reads FNYEAQ. DNA for the CDR3: TGTGCCAGCAGCTTAGTACAGGGAACCTACAATGAGCAGTTCTTC. Its translation is CASSLVQGTYNEQFF. Full variable domain (rest looked up from reference TRBV7-6 and TRBJ2-1): GAGVSQSPRYKVTKRGQDVALRCDPISGHVSLYWYRQALGQGPEFLTYFNYEAQQDKSGLPNDRFSAERPEGSISTLTIQRTEQRDSAMYRCASSLVQGTYNEQFFGPGTRLTVL.

The chain couples TRBV15 to TRBJ2-7, with 10 nucleotides matching TRBD2. Germline V gene data show CDR1 as LNHNV and CDR2 as YYDKDF (reference sequence). Trimming cost V 4 bases and J 1 base; bases outside gene matches: 4. The CDR3 runs 15 residues. CDR3 in DNA: TGTGCCACCAGCACTTGGACTAGCGGATCCTACGAGCAGTACTTC. It yields the protein CATSTWTSGSYEQYF. Full variable domain (rest looked up from reference TRBV15 and TRBJ2-7): DAMVIQNPRYQVTQFGKPVTLSCSQTLNHNVMYWYQQKSSQAPKLLFHYYDKDFNNEADTPDNFQSRRPNTSFCFLDIRSPGLGDTAMYLCATSTWTSGSYEQYFGPGTRLTVT.

The V call is TRBV7-3, the J call TRBJ1-2, with no clear D. V lost 1 base and J 7 bases, leaving 13 bases between the germline ends. Germline assignment: CDR1 SGHTA and CDR2 FQGTGA. The CDR3 is 14 amino acids. CDR3 sequence: CASSLNPRLAGYTF. CDR3 in DNA: TGTGCCAGCAGCTTAAATCCGAGGCTGGCTGGCTACACCTTC. Supplemented by reference TRBV7-3 and TRBJ1-2, the full variable domain reads GAGVSQTPSNKVTEKGKYVELRCDPISGHTALYWYRQSLGQGPEFLIYFQGTGAADDSGLPNDRFFAVRPEGSVSTLKIQRTERGDSAVYLCASSLNPRLAGYTFGSGTRLTVV.

This clone occurred a few times. The CDR3 loop is CASSGVVGSHQPQHF. CDR3 nucleotide sequence: TGTGCCAGCAGCGGGGTCGTAGGCTCCCATCAGCCCCAGCATTTT. The V gene is TRBV7-2, the J gene TRBJ1-5; D unresolved. Trimming left V 5 bases short and J 5 bases short, with 16 bases between. Looked up from germline, CDR1 is SGHTA and CDR2 is FQGNSA. The CDR3 extends over 15 amino acids.

The chain combines TRBV15 with TRBJ2-7, with D unclear. Deletions cut 0 bases from V and 2 bases from J, with 5 bases between. Germline CDR1 reads LNHNV; CDR2 reads YYDKDF (reference sequence). The CDR3 runs 13 residues. Written as DNA, the CDR3 is TGTGCCACCAGCAGAGATCACCCCTACGAGCAGTACTTC. The encoded protein is CATSRDHPYEQYF.

The V and J genes are TRBV6-6 and TRBJ1-5; no clear D gene. The CDR3 is 13 amino acids. Germline V gives CDR1 MNHNY, CDR2 SVGAGI (reference sequence). V shed 5 bases and J shed 3 bases, with 8 bases lying between them. CDR3 nucleotide sequence: TGTGCCAGCAGTGGGATTTACAATCAGCCCCAGCATTTT. It codes for CASSGIYNQPQHF.

This chain joins TRBV6-6 and TRBJ2-5, with TRBD1 identical over 10 bases. V trimming: 6 bases; J trimming: 0 bases; junction bases outside the gene matches: 4. Per germline, CDR1 MNHNY and CDR2 SVGAGI (reference sequence). The CDR3 consists of 15 residues. CDR3 residues: CASSPGQGYQETQYF. The CDR3 coding sequence is TGTGCCAGCAGCCCGGGACAGGGGTACCAAGAGACCCAGTACTTC.

The chain employs TRBV4-1 and TRBJ1-3; 9 bases agree with TRBD1. Trimming at V came to 3 bases and at J to 3 bases, leaving 3 bases not matched to a gene. Germline V gene sequence: CDR1 MGHRA, CDR2 YSYEKL. The CDR3 consists of 15 residues. CDR3 coding DNA: TGCGCCAGCAGCCACGCGGGACAGGGTGGAAACACCATATATTTT. Its protein is CASSHAGQGGNTIYF.

The chain carries TRBV18 and TRBJ1-4, with 7 bases matching TRBD1. This CDR3 spans 15 amino acids. The V segment lost 5 bases and the J segment 6 bases; nucleotides outside the gene matches: 9. The germline CDR1 and CDR2 sequences are KGHSH and LQKENI. CDR3 loop: CASSNRGTADEKLFF. CDR3 nucleotide sequence: TGTGCCAGCTCAAACCGGGGGACAGCAGATGAAAAACTGTTTTTT. The complete variable domain, with remaining parts taken from reference TRBV18 and TRBJ1-4, reads NAGVMQNPRHLVRRRGQEARLRCSPMKGHSHVYWYRQLPEEGLKFMVYLQKENIIDESGMPKERFSAEFPKEGPSILRIQQVVRGDSAAYFCASSNRGTADEKLFFGSGTQLSVL.

The chain employs TRBV9 and TRBJ2-7; the match to TRBD1 covers 7 bases. This CDR3 contains 14 residues. V was pared by 0 bases and J by 4 bases, with 4 bases of the junction left unmatched. CDR1 SGDLS and CDR2 YYNGEE come from the germline V gene. For the CDR3, the DNA is TGTGCCAGCAGCGTAGAGGGGGCGCGTTACGAGCAGTACTTC. Amino acids: CASSVEGARYEQYF.

This clone was observed a single time. The chain links TRBV5-6 to TRBJ2-5; 7 bases are a match to TRBD2. The V and J ends lost 2 bases and 4 bases, in that order; junction bases with no gene match: 8. Germline assignment: CDR1 SGHDT and CDR2 YYEEEE. This CDR3 contains 15 residues. In DNA, the CDR3 is TGTGCCAGCAGCTTAACTAGCTCGGGGGGAGAGACCCAGTACTTC. It encodes CASSLTSSGGETQYF.

This rearrangement joins TRBV6-4 to TRBJ1-2; the D is unclear. There are 11 residues in the CDR3. V was clipped by 9 bases and J by 8 bases, with 13 bases between them. Looked up from germline, CDR1 is MRHNA and CDR2 is SNTAGT. The CDR3 sequence: CASNPGGGYTF. CDR3 nucleotides: TGTGCCAGTAACCCAGGAGGAGGCTACACCTTC.

The J gene is TRBJ2-2, the V gene TRBV29-1, with 9 bases lining up with TRBD1. In germline, CDR1 is SQVTM, CDR2 ANQGSEA. Trimming removed 6 bases from V and 3 bases from J; junction bases left unmatched: 5. There are 14 residues in the CDR3. The CDR3 loop reads CSVLRDRDTGELFF. DNA for the CDR3: TGCAGCGTACTCCGGGACAGGGACACCGGGGAGCTGTTTTTT.

The chain couples TRBV5-4 to TRBJ1-2; possible D gene TRBD1, 5 bases. Trimming removed 1 base from V and 4 bases from J, with 8 bases in between. The CDR3 length is 13 residues. The germline V gene encodes CDR1 SGHNT and CDR2 YYREEE (reference sequence). Here the CDR3 DNA reads TGTGCCAGCAGCTTGTTGGGGGTCTATGGCTACACCTTC. It is translated as CASSLLGVYGYTF.

This chain joins TRBV28 and TRBJ2-7; the D is unclear. Trimming left V 6 bases short and J 5 bases short, with 14 bases between. The CDR3 has 13 residues. Germline CDR1 and CDR2: MDHEN and SYDVKM. CDR3 nucleotide sequence: TGTGCCAGCAGACTGCCGGGTACAGACGAGCAGTACTTC. This sequence encodes CASRLPGTDEQYF.

This chain connects TRBV10-3 to TRBJ1-4; 9 nucleotides agree with TRBD1. CDR3 length equals 16 residues. Germline V CDR1 and CDR2: ENHRY, SYGVKD. V lost 0 bases, J lost 7 bases, and 6 bases stayed unmatched. CDR3 sequence: CAISESDQTGGEKLFF. CDR3 nucleotide sequence: TGTGCCATCAGTGAGTCGGATCAGACAGGGGGTGAAAAACTGTTTTTT.

The J gene is TRBJ2-5, the V gene TRBV5-6; 9 nucleotides agree with TRBD1. V trimming: 4 bases; J trimming: 6 bases; junction bases outside the gene matches: 10. The CDR3 length is 15 residues. Germline CDR1 and CDR2: SGHDT and YYEEEE. The CDR3 DNA sequence: TGTGCCAGCAGCCCTGGGACAGGGACAATGAAGACCCAGTACTTC. Translated: CASSPGTGTMKTQYF.

This clone was found a few times. This rearrangement joins TRBV6-5 to TRBJ2-6, with D uncertain. The CDR3 totals 14 residues. Germline CDR1 is MNHEY and CDR2 is SVGAGI. Trimming pared 5 bases from V and 0 bases from J, leaving 5 bases between. The CDR3 DNA follows: TGTGCCAGCAGTAAAGGCTCTGGGGCCAACGTCCTGACTTTC. Translating it yields CASSKGSGANVLTF.

This clone was observed a single time. J is TRBJ2-5 and V is TRBV7-6; 8 positions agree with TRBD2. Germline trimming cut 2 bases from V and 7 bases from J; bases unmatched to any gene: 12. Germline values: CDR1 SGHVS, CDR2 FNYEAQ. CDR3 length: 16 residues. CDR3: CASSLFGAGVNGTQYF. The CDR3, as DNA: TGTGCCAGCAGCTTATTCGGAGCGGGGGTTAACGGGACCCAGTACTTC.